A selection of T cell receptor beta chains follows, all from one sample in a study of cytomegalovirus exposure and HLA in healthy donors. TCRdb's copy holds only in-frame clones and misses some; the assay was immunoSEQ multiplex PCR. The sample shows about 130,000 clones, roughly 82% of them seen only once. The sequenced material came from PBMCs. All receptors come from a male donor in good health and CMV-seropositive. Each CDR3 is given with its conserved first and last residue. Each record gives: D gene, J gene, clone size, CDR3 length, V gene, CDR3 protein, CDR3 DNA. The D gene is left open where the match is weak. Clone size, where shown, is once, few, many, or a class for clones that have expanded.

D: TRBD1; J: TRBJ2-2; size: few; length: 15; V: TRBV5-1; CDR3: CASSMTTGATGELFF; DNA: TGCGCCAGCAGCATGACCACAGGGGCCACCGGGGAGCTGTTTTTT
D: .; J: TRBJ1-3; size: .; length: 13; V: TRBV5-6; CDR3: CASSLPSGNTIYF; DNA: TGTGCCAGCAGCTTGCCGTCCGGAAACACCATATATTTT
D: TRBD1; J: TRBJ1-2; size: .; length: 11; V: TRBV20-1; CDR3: CSAYRGGGYTF; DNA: TGCAGTGCTTACAGGGGTGGAGGCTACACCTTC
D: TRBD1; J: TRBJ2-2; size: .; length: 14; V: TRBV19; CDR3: CASSTTGVPGELFF; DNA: TGTGCCAGTAGTACCACAGGGGTCCCCGGGGAGCTGTTTTTT
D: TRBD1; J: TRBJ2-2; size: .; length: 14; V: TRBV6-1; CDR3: CASSGQGDTGELFF; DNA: TGTGCCAGCAGCGGACAGGGAGACACCGGGGAGCTGTTTTTT
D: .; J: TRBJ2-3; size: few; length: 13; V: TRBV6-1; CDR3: CASSVRETDTQYF; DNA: TGTGCCAGCAGTGTCCGGGAGACAGATACGCAGTATTTT
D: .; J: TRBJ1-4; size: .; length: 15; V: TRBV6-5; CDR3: CASSYSYRSEEKLFF; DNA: TGTGCCAGCAGTTACTCGTACAGGTCGGAGGAAAAACTGTTTTTT
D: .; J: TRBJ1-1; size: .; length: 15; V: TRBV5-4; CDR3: CASSPRSNPDTEAFF; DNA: TGTGCCAGCAGCCCCCGGTCCAACCCCGACACTGAAGCTTTCTTT
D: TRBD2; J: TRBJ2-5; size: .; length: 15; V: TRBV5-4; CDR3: CASSGAGGKKETQYF; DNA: TGTGCCAGCAGCGGCGCGGGGGGGAAGAAAGAGACCCAGTACTTC
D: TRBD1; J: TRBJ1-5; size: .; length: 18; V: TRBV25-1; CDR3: CASSEWLEDRGKYQPQHF; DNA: TGTGCCAGCAGTGAATGGCTAGAGGACAGGGGGAAATATCAGCCCCAGCATTTT
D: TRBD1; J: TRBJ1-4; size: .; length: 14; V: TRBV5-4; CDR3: CASSPGQMGEKLFF; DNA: TGTGCCAGCAGCCCGGGACAGATGGGTGAAAAACTGTTTTTT
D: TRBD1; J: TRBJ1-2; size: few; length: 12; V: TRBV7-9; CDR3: CASSDRAYGYTF; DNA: TGTGCCAGCAGTGACAGGGCCTATGGCTACACCTTC
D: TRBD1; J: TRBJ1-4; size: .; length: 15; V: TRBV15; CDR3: CATSTDRGRNEKLFF; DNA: TGTGCCACCAGCACTGACAGGGGTCGAAATGAAAAACTGTTTTTT
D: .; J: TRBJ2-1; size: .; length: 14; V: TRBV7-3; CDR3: CASSHLSTGNEQFF; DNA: TGTGCCAGCAGTCATCTTTCTACAGGGAATGAGCAGTTCTTC
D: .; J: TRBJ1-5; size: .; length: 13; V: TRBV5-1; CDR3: CASSLMSGQPQHF; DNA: TGCGCCAGCAGCTTGATGTCGGGGCAGCCCCAGCATTTT
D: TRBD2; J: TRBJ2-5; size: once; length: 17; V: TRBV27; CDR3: CASSLMPGLAGGETQYF; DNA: TGTGCCAGCAGTTTAATGCCGGGACTAGCGGGAGGGGAGACCCAGTACTTC
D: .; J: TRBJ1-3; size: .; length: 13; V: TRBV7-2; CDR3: CASSQRNSNTIYF; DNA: TGTGCCAGCAGCCAAAGAAACTCAAACACCATATATTTT
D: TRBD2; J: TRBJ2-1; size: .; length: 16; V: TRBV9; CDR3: CASSALGTSGYNEQFF; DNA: TGTGCCAGCAGCGCCCTGGGGACTAGCGGCTACAATGAGCAGTTCTTC
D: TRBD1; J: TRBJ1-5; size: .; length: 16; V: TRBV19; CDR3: CASRGGDRSLVQPQHF; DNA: TGTGCCAGTAGAGGGGGGGACAGGAGCCTTGTACAGCCCCAGCATTTT
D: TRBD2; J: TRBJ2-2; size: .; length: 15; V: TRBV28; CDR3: CASETSGIVKGELFF; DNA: TGTGCCAGCGAGACTAGCGGGATAGTTAAGGGGGAGCTGTTTTTT
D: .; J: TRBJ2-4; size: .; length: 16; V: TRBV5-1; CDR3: CASSPRTVLAKNIQYF; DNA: TGCGCCAGCAGCCCTCGGACAGTTCTGGCCAAAAACATTCAGTACTTC
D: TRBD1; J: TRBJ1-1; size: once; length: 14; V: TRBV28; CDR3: CASSGTGGRTEAFF; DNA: TGTGCCAGCAGCGGGACAGGGGGTAGGACTGAAGCTTTCTTT
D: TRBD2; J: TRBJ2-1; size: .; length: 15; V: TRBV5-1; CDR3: CASSLLAGGDNEQFF; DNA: TGCGCCAGTAGTCTACTAGCGGGAGGGGACAATGAGCAGTTCTTC
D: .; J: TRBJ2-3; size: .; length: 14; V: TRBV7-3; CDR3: CASSLGLFTDTQYF; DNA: TGTGCCAGCAGCTTAGGTCTATTCACAGATACGCAGTATTTT
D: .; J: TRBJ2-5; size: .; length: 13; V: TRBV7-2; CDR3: CASSQHRVETQYF; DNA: TGTGCCAGCAGCCAGCACAGGGTGGAGACCCAGTACTTC
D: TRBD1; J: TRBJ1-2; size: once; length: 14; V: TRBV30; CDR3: CAWTPPQGVYGYTF; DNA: TGTGCCTGGACACCCCCGCAGGGGGTCTATGGCTACACCTTC
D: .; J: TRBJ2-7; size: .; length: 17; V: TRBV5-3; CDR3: CARSPPGRRPLTYEQYF; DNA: TGTGCCAGAAGCCCCCCCGGGAGAAGACCCTTAACCTACGAGCAGTACTTC
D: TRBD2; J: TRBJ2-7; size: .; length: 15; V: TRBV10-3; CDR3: CATGGTSGSSDEQYF; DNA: TGTGCCACCGGAGGGACTAGCGGGAGCTCCGACGAGCAGTACTTC
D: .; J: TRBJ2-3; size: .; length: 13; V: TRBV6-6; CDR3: CASSYSGADTQYF; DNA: TGTGCCAGCAGTTACTCGGGAGCAGATACGCAGTATTTT
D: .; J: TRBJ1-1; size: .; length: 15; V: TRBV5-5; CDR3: CASSLGSGLNTEAFF; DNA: TGTGCCAGCAGCTTGGGTTCAGGCCTGAACACTGAAGCTTTCTTT
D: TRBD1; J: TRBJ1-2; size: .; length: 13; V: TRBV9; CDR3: CASSLRQGDGYTF; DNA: TGTGCCAGCAGCTTACGACAGGGGGATGGCTACACCTTC
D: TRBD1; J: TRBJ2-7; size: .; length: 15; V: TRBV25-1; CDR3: CASSDRGTGGNEQYF; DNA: TGTGCCAGCAGTGACCGCGGGACAGGGGGTAACGAGCAGTACTTC
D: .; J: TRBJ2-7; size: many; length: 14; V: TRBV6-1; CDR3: CASSDAGSPNEQYF; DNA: TGTGCCAGCAGTGACGCGGGGAGCCCCAACGAGCAGTACTTC
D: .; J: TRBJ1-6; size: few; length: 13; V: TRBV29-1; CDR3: CSVDWGEGSPLHF; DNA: TGCAGCGTTGACTGGGGAGAAGGTTCACCCCTCCACTTT
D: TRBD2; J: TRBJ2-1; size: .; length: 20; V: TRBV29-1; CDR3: CSVERVRLAGGEWGYNEQFF; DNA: TGCAGCGTTGAACGAGTTCGGCTAGCGGGAGGCGAGTGGGGTTACAATGAGCAGTTCTTC
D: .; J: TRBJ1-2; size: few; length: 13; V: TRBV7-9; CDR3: CASSLGRLNGSTF; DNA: TGTGCCAGCAGCTTAGGGAGACTAAACGGATCCACCTTC
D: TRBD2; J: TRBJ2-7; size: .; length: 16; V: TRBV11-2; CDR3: CASSSLSGRSSYEQYF; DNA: TGTGCCAGCAGCTCACTTAGCGGGAGGAGCTCCTACGAGCAGTACTTC
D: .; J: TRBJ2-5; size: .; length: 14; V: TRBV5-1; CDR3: CASSLIAPGETQYF; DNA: TGCGCCAGCAGCCTCATAGCCCCCGGTGAGACCCAGTACTTC
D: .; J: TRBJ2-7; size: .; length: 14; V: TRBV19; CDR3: CASSSPEDNYEQYF; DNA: TGTGCCAGTAGTAGTCCGGAAGACAACTACGAGCAGTACTTC
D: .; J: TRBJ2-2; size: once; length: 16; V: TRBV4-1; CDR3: CASRYLRGQNTGELFF; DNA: TGCGCCAGCAGGTATCTGAGGGGACAGAACACCGGGGAGCTGTTTTTT
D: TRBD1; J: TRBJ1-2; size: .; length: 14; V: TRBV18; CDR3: CASSPGQYNYGYTF; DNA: TGTGCCAGCTCTCCGGGACAGTATAACTATGGCTACACCTTC
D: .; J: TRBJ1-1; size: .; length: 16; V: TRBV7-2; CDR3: CASSLAWTEMNTEAFF; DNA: TGTGCCAGCAGCTTAGCGTGGACAGAAATGAACACTGAAGCTTTCTTT
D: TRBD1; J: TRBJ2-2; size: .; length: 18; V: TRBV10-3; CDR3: CAISDPRDRGRGTGELFF; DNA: TGTGCCATCAGTGACCCCCGGGACAGGGGGCGCGGGACCGGGGAGCTGTTTTTT
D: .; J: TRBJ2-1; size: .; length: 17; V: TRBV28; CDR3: CASSPSSGSGLSNEQFF; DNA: TGTGCCAGCAGTCCCTCCTCAGGTAGCGGACTTTCCAATGAGCAGTTCTTC
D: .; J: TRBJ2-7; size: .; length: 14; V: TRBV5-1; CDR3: CASSLVAGAYEQYF; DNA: TGCGCCAGCAGCTTGGTCGCGGGCGCCTACGAGCAGTACTTC